The 5 T cell receptor beta chains in this list originate from one sample, sequenced in a study of CD8+ T cells in alopecia areata. Sequencing used cDNA as its template, made by extracting RNA and reverse transcribing it. Using immunoSEQ multiplex PCR, the repertoire was profiled, and TCRdb retains in-frame clones only, with some absent. Of more than 150,000 clones listed, about 50% are singletons. Sequenced here: CD8+ T cells sorted from blood, sampled at week 0. The receptors stem from a human donor with alopecia areata.

J is TRBJ1-1 and V is TRBV9; D unresolved. Between the trimmed V and J ends, which lost 4 bases and 1 base, there was a span of 8 bases. The CDR3 covers 13 residues. Germline assignment: CDR1 SGDLS and CDR2 YYNGEE. CDR3 region: CASSSYGNTEAFF. Here the CDR3 DNA reads TGTGCCAGCAGCTCCTACGGGAACACTGAAGCTTTCTTT.

This clone was observed a handful of times. This chain links TRBV5-1 with TRBJ2-1, with unresolved D. Germline values: CDR1 SGHRS, CDR2 YFSETQ. V was trimmed by 2 bases and J by 7 bases, leaving 10 bases between them. This CDR3 is 13 amino acids long. This chain's CDR3 is CASSFKWGNEQFF. The CDR3 nucleotides are TGCGCCAGCAGCTTCAAGTGGGGTAATGAGCAGTTCTTC.

The chain is built from TRBV11-1 and TRBJ2-3; D unresolved. The V gene's germline CDR1 is SGHAT and CDR2 FQDESV (reference sequence). V was pared by 4 bases and J by 6 bases, with 8 bases between. This CDR3 region has 12 residues. CDR3 amino acids: CASSSPQDTQYF. CDR3 bases: TGTGCCAGCAGCTCACCTCAGGATACGCAGTATTTT.

In nucleotides, the CDR3 is TGTGCCAGCTCACCTGGAAGGACAGGGAGCGGTGGCTACACCTTC. Protein sequence: CASSPGRTGSGGYTF. The V and J genes are TRBV18 and TRBJ1-2, with TRBD1 matching 8 bases. The trim removed 3 bases at V and 7 bases at J, leaving 10 bases unmatched. CDR1 KGHSH and CDR2 LQKENI come from the germline V gene. This CDR3 spans 15 amino acids.

The chain couples TRBV5-5 to TRBJ2-7, with D perhaps TRBD1 (6 bases). CDR3 size: 18 residues. CDR1 and CDR2 (germline): SGHKS, YYEKEE (reference sequence). V shed 1 base and J shed 0 bases, with 20 bases lying between them. CDR3 in amino acids: CASSLMTGPTQSSYEQYF. In DNA form, the CDR3 reads TGTGCCAGCAGCTTGATGACAGGACCTACTCAAAGCTCCTACGAGCAGTACTTC.